This T cell receptor (beta chain) was identified in a study of blood T cell repertoires in COVID-19. Generated by immunoSEQ multiplex PCR, the TCRdb table keeps only in-frame clones and is missing some. The sample has 25,000 to 35,000 clones, 65% to 70% seen once. The sample comprised peripheral blood. The receptor's source is a human donor in a cohort sampled during active COVID-19.

The CDR3 sequence: CASSLGTSGVETQYF. The CDR3 nucleotides read TGCGCCAGCAGCTTGGGGACTAGCGGGGTAGAGACCCAGTACTTC. The chain combines TRBV5-1 with TRBJ2-5; 12 bases are shared with TRBD2. From germline, CDR1 is SGHRS and CDR2 YFSETQ. The CDR3 length is 15 residues. The V and J ends lost 0 bases and 4 bases, in that order; junction bases with no gene match: 1.